One and the same sample provided the 21 T cell receptor beta chains below, sequenced in a study of Graves' ophthalmopathy and Graves' hyperthyroidism (dated by TCRdb to about 2018). TCRdb shows the sequencer as Illumina HiSeq 2000. For repertoire sequencing, TCR beta CDR3 regions were amplified from RNA transcripts. The first round was an RT-PCR using HTBI primers with the Qiagen OneStep RT-PCR kit, and this first round was followed by a second-round multiplex PCR, then size selection and purification. TCRdb trimmed the raw reads at Q25, called clones with MiXCR and kept productive beta chains. Each CDR3 protein gets just one entry, which takes the most common genes and DNA from the rows behind it. The sample table contains about 380,000 distinct CDR3 sequences; only one count was recorded for roughly 14% of them. The ten largest clonotypes hold 5.5% to 7% of the sample. The sequenced sample was peripheral blood. The receptors shown here come from a woman aged 18-29 years with stable Graves' hyperthyroidism. Donor details come from another sample of the same person, matched by shared clones.

This clonotype came up many times. A read error may account for a junction end that differs from germline. This sequence joins TRBV5-1 and TRBJ2-5, with D possibly TRBD1 on 5 matching bases. The CDR3 extends over 12 amino acids. The germline V gene encodes CDR1 SGHRS and CDR2 YFSETQ. The CDR3 DNA reads TGTGCCAGCAGTTTAGGGGAAGAGACCCAGTACTTC. Protein: CASSLGEETQYF.

This clonotype has at least ten counts. V gene TRBV24-1 combines with J gene TRBJ2-7; D is undetermined. The germline gives CDR1 KGHDR, CDR2 SFDVKD. The V gene lost 6 bases and the J gene lost 2 bases, with 13 bases spanning the gap. The length of the CDR3 is 14 residues. The CDR3 DNA is TGTGCCACCAGTCCTTCAGGTATAACCTACGAGCAGTACTTC. Translating gives CATSPSGITYEQYF.

This clonotype was picked up many times. The V call is TRBV3-1, the J call TRBJ2-7; TRBD2 matches at 8 bases. Germline CDR1 is LGHDT and CDR2 is YNNKEL (reference sequence). The J segment lost 4 bases and the V segment lost 3 bases, leaving 5 bases of the junction unmatched. The CDR3 runs 14 residues. CDR3 sequence (DNA): TGTGCCAGCAGCCACCAGCGGGGGCGTTACGAGCAGTACTTC. This encodes CASSHQRGRYEQYF.

The J gene is TRBJ1-1, the V gene TRBV28, with D perhaps matching TRBD1 (5 bases). The CDR3 length is 17 residues. With 7 bases removed from V and 7 bases from J, the gap between germline ends came to 28 bases. CDR1 MDHEN and CDR2 SYDVKM come from the germline V gene. The DNA of the CDR3 is TGTGCCAGCATCCCACGCACCGGTCAGGGTTTAGTCGATGAAGCTTTCTTT. This sequence encodes CASIPRTGQGLVDEAFF. Full variable domain (rest looked up from reference TRBV28 and TRBJ1-1): DVKVTQSSRYLVKRTGEKVFLECVQDMDHENMFWYRQDPGLGLRLIYFSYDVKMKEKGDIPEGYSVSREKKERFSLILESASTNQTSMYLCASIPRTGQGLVDEAFFGQGTRLTVV.

This clonotype was observed at least ten times. This chain links TRBV12-3 or TRBV12-4 with TRBJ1-2, with 12 bases aligning to TRBD1. This CDR3 is 18 amino acids long. Trimming removed 6 bases from V and 5 bases from J; junction bases left unmatched: 16. The CDR3 loop reads CASRPRDRGLRPYYGYTF. The DNA of the CDR3 is TGTGCCAGCAGGCCCCGGGACAGGGGGCTTCGCCCCTATTATGGCTACACCTTC.

V is TRBV6-1 and J is TRBJ2-5; perhaps D is TRBD1 or TRBD2 (5 bases each). There are 14 residues in the CDR3. V dropped 8 bases and J dropped 1 base, with 14 bases sitting between them. The germline V gene has CDR1 MNHNS and CDR2 SASEGT. This chain's CDR3 is CASRRSGTQETQYF. The CDR3, as DNA: TGTGCCAGCCGGCGTTCTGGGACCCAAGAGACCCAGTACTTC.

The sample holds many counts of this clonotype. The chain employs TRBV19 and TRBJ1-5, with D possibly TRBD1 on 5 matching bases. V lost 6 bases and J lost 5, with 17 bases in between. CDR1 and CDR2 from the germline V gene are LNHDA and SQIVND (reference sequence). The CDR3 has 15 amino acids. The DNA of the CDR3 is TGTGCCAGTAGGGGGAGAACAGGAGGTGATCAGCCCCAGCATTTT. It translates to CASRGRTGGDQPQHF. The whole variable domain, filled in from reference TRBV19 and TRBJ1-5, reads DGGITQSPKYLFRKEGQNVTLSCEQNLNHDAMYWYRQDPGQGLRLIYYSQIVNDFQKGDIAEGYSVSREKKESFPLTVTSAQKNPTAFYLCASRGRTGGDQPQHFGDGTRLSIL.

This clonotype was seen many times. The chain links TRBV6-1 to TRBJ1-5, with TRBD1 matching over 7 bases. This CDR3 region has 14 residues. J gave up 7 bases and V 5 bases, and 8 bases lay outside the gene matches. Germline CDR1 reads MNHNS; CDR2 reads SASEGT. The CDR3 protein is CASSMRGLNQPQHF. CDR3 DNA: TGTGCCAGCAGTATGAGGGGGCTGAACCAGCCCCAGCATTTT.

Ten or more counts support this clonotype. The V and J genes are TRBV6-5 and TRBJ1-6; TRBD1 matches 8 bases. Germline V gives CDR1 MNHEY, CDR2 SVGAGI. V gave up 6 bases and J gave up 4 bases; unmatched junction bases: 8. This CDR3 is 16 amino acids long. CDR3: CASRTTGVRYNSPLHF. The CDR3 DNA is TGTGCCAGCAGGACGACAGGGGTTAGGTATAATTCACCCCTCCACTTT.

This clonotype was seen at least ten times. The V and J genes are TRBV3-1 and TRBJ2-7; no definite D call. V gave up 1 base and J gave up 6 bases, with 10 bases separating them. This CDR3 region has 13 residues. Per the germline V gene, CDR1 is LGHDT and CDR2 is YNNKEL (reference sequence). The CDR3 is CASSQVGSIEQYF. CDR3 nucleotides: TGTGCCAGCAGCCAAGTTGGAAGCATCGAGCAGTACTTC.

Ten or more counts support this clonotype. V is TRBV7-3 and J is TRBJ2-2; D is tentatively TRBD1 or TRBD2 (5 bases each). Trimming left V 5 bases short and J 4 bases short, with 14 bases between. Germline V gene data show CDR1 as SGHTA and CDR2 as FQGTGA. The CDR3 spans 15 residues. The CDR3 coding sequence is TGTGCCAGCAGCCTCGGGGCCCGAGGCACCGGGGAGCTGTTTTTT. Translation gives CASSLGARGTGELFF.

The V and J genes are TRBV29-1 and TRBJ2-2, with D unresolved. The CDR3 runs to 15 residues. Germline V lookup: CDR1 SQVTM, CDR2 ANQGSEA. V gave up 8 bases and J gave up 1 base, with 17 bases separating them. CDR3 nucleotide sequence: TGCAGCACTGGGATGATAGCCGGGAACACCGGGGAGCTGTTTTTT. As protein: CSTGMIAGNTGELFF.

The gene calls are TRBV6-1 and TRBJ1-1; no reliable D call. Germline CDR1 and CDR2: MNHNS and SASEGT. The CDR3 has 16 residues. V was clipped by 7 bases and J by 2 bases, with 20 bases between them. In DNA form, the CDR3 reads TGTGCCAGCACGAGGGAGAGTGGGCTGATAAACACTGAAGCTTTCTTT. Protein product: CASTRESGLINTEAFF.

This clonotype was recorded at least ten times. V and J are TRBV12-3 or TRBV12-4 and TRBJ1-2; no clear D. V lost 5 bases and J 4 bases, leaving 14 bases between the germline ends. CDR3 length: 14 amino acids. The CDR3 region has the DNA TGTGCCAGCAGTCCGCTGGGAGGGTTCTATGGCTACACCTTC. Protein product: CASSPLGGFYGYTF.

This chain links TRBV19 with TRBJ1-5; D might be TRBD1 (5 bases). Per germline, CDR1 LNHDA and CDR2 SQIVND (reference sequence). CDR3 length: 17 amino acids. V was clipped by 6 bases and J by 0 bases, with 18 bases between them. For the CDR3, the DNA is TGTGCCAGTAGGGCCGGGACGGGCCAATATAGCAATCAGCCCCAGCATTTT. Residues: CASRAGTGQYSNQPQHF.

The V call is TRBV4-1, the J call TRBJ1-6, with 10 positions matching TRBD1. The CDR3 length is 18 residues. Trimming at V came to 5 bases and at J to 3 bases, leaving 10 bases not matched to a gene. Germline CDR1 reads MGHRA; CDR2 reads YSYEKL. The CDR3 reads CASSATGDRGLYNSPLHF. The CDR3 nucleotides are TGCGCCAGCAGCGCCACGGGGGACAGGGGTCTCTATAATTCACCCCTCCACTTT.

This chain uses TRBV28 with TRBJ1-1; no definite D call. In germline, CDR1 is MDHEN, CDR2 SYDVKM. The CDR3 length is 15 residues. V lost 3 bases, J lost 1 base, and 12 bases lay in between. The CDR3 reads CASSLSGYGNTEAFF. DNA for the CDR3: TGTGCCAGCAGTTTGTCGGGTTATGGGAACACTGAAGCTTTCTTT.

This clonotype was recorded at least ten times. This chain joins TRBV6-2 or TRBV6-3 and TRBJ1-2, with 11 bases identical to TRBD1. The CDR3 consists of 15 residues. Trimming took 1 base from V and 7 from J; bases not matched to a gene: 5. The germline V gene encodes CDR1 MNHEY and CDR2 SVGEGT. DNA for the CDR3: TGTGCCAGCAGTTACTGGACAGGGGGCGCCGGTGGCTACACCTTC. It encodes CASSYWTGGAGGYTF.

The chain combines TRBV3-1 with TRBJ2-5; weak D call: TRBD2 (5 bases). V was cut by 7 bases and J by 5 bases, with 17 bases left in between. The CDR3 has 14 amino acids. Germline V gene lookup returns CDR1 LGHDT and CDR2 YNNKEL (reference sequence). The CDR3 region has the DNA TGTGCCAGCATCTGGATGGCTGGCGGGGAGACCCAGTACTTC. Protein sequence: CASIWMAGGETQYF.

This clonotype appeared many times. This rearrangement joins TRBV12-3 or TRBV12-4 to TRBJ1-3; TRBD1 matches at 8 bases. Trimming cost V 6 bases and J 3 bases; bases outside gene matches: 4. This CDR3 spans 14 amino acids. The CDR3 coding sequence is TGTGCCAGCAGCGACAGGGGCCTTGGAAACACCATATATTTT. Encoded protein: CASSDRGLGNTIYF.

This clonotype was picked up many times. The chain combines TRBV6-5 with TRBJ1-1; possible D gene TRBD1, 6 bases. CDR1 and CDR2 (germline): MNHEY, SVGAGI. V was trimmed by 4 bases and J by 1 base, leaving 10 bases between them. The CDR3 has 14 amino acids. DNA of the CDR3: TGTGCCAGCAGTTGGACGGGACAGAACACTGAAGCTTTCTTT. It specifies CASSWTGQNTEAFF.